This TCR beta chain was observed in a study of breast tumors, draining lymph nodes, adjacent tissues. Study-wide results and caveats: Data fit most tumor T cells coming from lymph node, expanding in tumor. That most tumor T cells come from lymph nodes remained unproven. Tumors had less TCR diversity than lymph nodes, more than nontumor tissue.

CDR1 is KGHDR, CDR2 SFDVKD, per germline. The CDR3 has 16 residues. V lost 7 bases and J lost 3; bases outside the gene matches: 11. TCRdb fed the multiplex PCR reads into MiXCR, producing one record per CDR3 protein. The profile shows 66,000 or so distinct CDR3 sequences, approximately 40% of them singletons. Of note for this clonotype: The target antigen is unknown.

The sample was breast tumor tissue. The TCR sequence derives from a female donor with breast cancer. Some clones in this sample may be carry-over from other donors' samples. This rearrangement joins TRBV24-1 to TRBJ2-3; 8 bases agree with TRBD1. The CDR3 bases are TGTGCCACCAGCCCCTATCGACAGGGGTTAACAGATACGCAGTATTTT. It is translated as CATSPYRQGLTDTQYF.